The 4 T cell receptor beta chains presented below share a single source sample, sequenced in a study of cytomegalovirus exposure and HLA in healthy donors. Primers for the PCR totalled 60 Vbeta and 13 Jbeta. The data were produced by immunoSEQ multiplex PCR, yet TCRdb's version contains in-frame clones alone and is incomplete. The data contain approximately 110,000 clones, about 81% of them singletons. The sample was PBMCs. The origin of the receptors is a woman aged 25 to 39 in good health and CMV-seronegative.

The chain has TRBV19 and TRBJ2-7, with TRBD1 matching 9 bases. This CDR3 has 14 amino acids. V dropped 4 bases and J dropped 5; count of bases not matched to a gene: 6. The germline CDR1 and CDR2 sequences are LNHDA and SQIVND (reference sequence). This CDR3 is CASSTTGTGNEQYF. The CDR3, as DNA: TGTGCCAGTAGTACCACCGGGACAGGGAACGAGCAGTACTTC.

This chain joins TRBV10-1 and TRBJ1-1; D remains unclear. The V end lost 6 bases, the J end lost 2 bases, and 10 bases lay between the germline ends. The CDR3 consists of 13 residues. Germline V gene lookup returns CDR1 WNHNN and CDR2 SYGVQD (reference sequence). This CDR3 reads CASRLILNTEAFF. In DNA, the CDR3 is TGCGCCAGCAGACTGATACTCAACACTGAAGCTTTCTTT.

This clone was found a few times. The chain employs TRBV29-1 and TRBJ2-3; 12 bases line up with TRBD2. CDR1 is SQVTM, CDR2 ANQGSEA, per germline. This CDR3 spans 14 amino acids. The V and J ends lost 2 bases and 10 bases, in that order; junction bases with no gene match: 7. The DNA of the CDR3 is TGCAGCGTTGAACGTCTAGCGGGAGGGCCCCCGCAGTATTTT. Its protein product is CSVERLAGGPPQYF.

The chain employs TRBV6-5 and TRBJ1-6; 8 positions match TRBD1. With V trimmed by 2 bases and J by 10 bases, 10 bases remained unmatched. The length of the CDR3 is 16 residues. Germline loops: CDR1 MNHEY, CDR2 SVGAGI. CDR3 sequence (DNA): TGTGCCAGCAGTTACGGAGGACAGGGCCTTGGGTCACCCCTCCACTTT. This codes for CASSYGGQGLGSPLHF.